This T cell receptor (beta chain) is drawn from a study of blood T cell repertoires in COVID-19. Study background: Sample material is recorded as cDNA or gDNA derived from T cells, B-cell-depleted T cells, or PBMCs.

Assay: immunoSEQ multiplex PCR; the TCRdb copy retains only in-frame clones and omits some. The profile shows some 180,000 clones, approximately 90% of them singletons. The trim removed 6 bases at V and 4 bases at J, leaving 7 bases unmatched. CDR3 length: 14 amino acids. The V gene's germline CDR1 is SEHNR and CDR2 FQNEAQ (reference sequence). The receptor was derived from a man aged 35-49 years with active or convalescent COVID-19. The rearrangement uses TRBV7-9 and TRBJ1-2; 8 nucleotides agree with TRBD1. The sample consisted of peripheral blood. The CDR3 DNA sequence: TGTGCCAGCAGTTCTTCAGGGGGCAGCTATGGCTACACCTTC. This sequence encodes CASSSSGGSYGYTF. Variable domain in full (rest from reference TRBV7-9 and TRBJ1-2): DTGVSQNPRHKITKRGQNVTFRCDPISEHNRLYWYRQTLGQGPEFLTYFQNEAQLEKSRLLSDRFSAERPKGSFSTLEIQRTEQGDSAMYLCASSSSGGSYGYTFGSGTRLTVV.